This is a list of T cell receptor beta chains from one sample in a study of graft-versus-host responses after intestinal transplantation. The data were produced by immunoSEQ multiplex PCR, yet TCRdb's version contains in-frame clones alone and is incomplete. Seen here are under 25,000 clones, roughly a third observed once, and the top ten hold about 2%. The sequenced sample was alloreactive CD4+ T cells from a mixed lymphocyte reaction culture, obtained before transplantation. These receptors all come from a human patient who was an organ donor for intestinal transplantation. Each CDR3 is given with its conserved first and last residue. The order of the fields is D gene, clone size, CDR3 length, V gene, J gene, CDR3 protein, CDR3 DNA. A D gene is named only where the DNA matches it firmly. Rows give clone size only sometimes, using once, few, many, or a class for an expanded clone.

>TRBD1|few|14|TRBV6-1|TRBJ2-5
CASSETGLQETQYF
TGTGCCAGCAGTGAGACAGGGCTTCAAGAGACCCAGTACTTC
>NA|NA|14|TRBV29-1|TRBJ2-5
CSVDGRGALETQYF
TGCAGCGTTGATGGTCGGGGGGCCCTCGAGACCCAGTACTTC
>NA|NA|15|TRBV5-4|TRBJ2-3
CASSLVFGVGDTQYF
TGTGCCAGCAGCCTCGTTTTCGGGGTTGGCGATACGCAGTATTTT
>TRBD2|once|13|TRBV6-1|TRBJ2-7
CASGPKRGYEQYF
TGTGCCAGCGGGCCAAAGCGGGGCTACGAGCAGTACTTC
>TRBD1|few|15|TRBV6-5|TRBJ1-6
CASSYYPGGRSPLHF
TGTGCCAGCAGTTACTACCCAGGGGGAAGATCACCCCTCCACTTT
>NA|NA|11|TRBV20-1|TRBJ2-1
CSAFFSQEQFF
TGCAGTGCTTTTTTCTCCCAGGAGCAGTTCTTC
>NA|medium-sized|11|TRBV2|TRBJ2-5
CASSELETQYF
TGTGCCAGCAGTGAGCTGGAGACCCAGTACTTC
>NA|medium-sized|13|TRBV5-1|TRBJ1-1
CASSFPSSTEAFF
TGCGCCAGCAGCTTTCCAAGTTCCACTGAAGCTTTCTTT
>NA|NA|17|TRBV5-1|TRBJ2-6
CASSWEDSWRGANVLTF
TGCGCCAGCAGTTGGGAGGACTCTTGGAGGGGGGCCAACGTCCTGACTTTC
>NA|NA|13|TRBV29-1|TRBJ1-1
CSVERVRNTEAFF
TGCAGCGTTGAAAGGGTTCGTAACACTGAAGCTTTCTTT
>NA|few|12|TRBV25-1|TRBJ2-3
CASRGSTDTQYF
TGTGCCAGCAGGGGTAGCACAGATACGCAGTATTTT
>NA|medium-sized|12|TRBV2|TRBJ2-7
CASSELGYEQYF
TGTGCCAGCAGTGAATTGGGGTACGAGCAGTACTTC
>TRBD1|NA|16|TRBV6-7|TRBJ2-5
CASGLGVQGARETQYF
TGTGCCAGCGGCCTTGGGGTCCAGGGGGCTAGGGAGACCCAGTACTTC
>TRBD1|NA|16|TRBV28|TRBJ2-1
CASSLSGTGSYNEQFF
TGTGCCAGCAGTTTATCCGGGACAGGGTCCTACAATGAGCAGTTCTTC
>NA|medium-sized|15|TRBV6-1|TRBJ1-5
CASSEVAGYNQPQHF
TGTGCCAGCAGTGAAGTAGCAGGGTACAATCAGCCCCAGCATTTT
>NA|NA|14|TRBV2|TRBJ2-5
CASRAGIAGETQYF
TGTGCCAGCAGGGCCGGGATCGCGGGAGAGACCCAGTACTTC
>TRBD1|medium-sized|13|TRBV19|TRBJ2-3
CASKGQGGDTQYF
TGTGCCAGTAAGGGACAGGGTGGAGATACGCAGTATTTT
>TRBD1|few|15|TRBV7-2|TRBJ1-2
CASRSTGPFNYGYTF
TGTGCCAGCAGATCGACAGGGCCTTTTAACTATGGCTACACCTTC
>TRBD2|medium-sized|16|TRBV10-2|TRBJ2-1
CASRTTSGSSYNEQFF
TGCGCCAGCAGGACGACTAGCGGGAGCTCCTACAATGAGCAGTTCTTC
>NA|medium-sized|16|TRBV4-2|TRBJ2-7
CASSPNVEGPPYEQYF
TGTGCCAGCAGCCCTAACGTTGAGGGGCCCCCCTACGAGCAGTACTTC